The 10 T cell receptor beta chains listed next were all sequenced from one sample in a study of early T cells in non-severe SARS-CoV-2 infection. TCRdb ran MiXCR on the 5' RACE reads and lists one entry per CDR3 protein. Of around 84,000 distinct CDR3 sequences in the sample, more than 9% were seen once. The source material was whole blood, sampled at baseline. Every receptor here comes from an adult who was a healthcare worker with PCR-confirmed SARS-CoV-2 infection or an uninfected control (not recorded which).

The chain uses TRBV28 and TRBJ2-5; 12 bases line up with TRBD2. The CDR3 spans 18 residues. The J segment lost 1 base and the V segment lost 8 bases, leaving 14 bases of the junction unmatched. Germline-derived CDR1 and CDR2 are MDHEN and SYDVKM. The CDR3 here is CASSTLGLAGFIQETQYF. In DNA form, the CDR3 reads TGTGCCAGCTCGACCCTGGGACTAGCGGGCTTTATCCAAGAGACCCAGTACTTC.

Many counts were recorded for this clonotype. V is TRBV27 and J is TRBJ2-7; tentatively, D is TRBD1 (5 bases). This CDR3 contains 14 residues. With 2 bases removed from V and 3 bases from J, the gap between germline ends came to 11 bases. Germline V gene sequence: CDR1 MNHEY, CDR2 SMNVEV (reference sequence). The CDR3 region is CASSLRGRDYEQYF. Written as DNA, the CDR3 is TGTGCCAGCAGTTTAAGGGGCAGGGACTACGAGCAGTACTTC.

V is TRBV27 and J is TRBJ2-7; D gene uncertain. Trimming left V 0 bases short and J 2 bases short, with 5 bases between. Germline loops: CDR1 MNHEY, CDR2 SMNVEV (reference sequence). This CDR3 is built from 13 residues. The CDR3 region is CASSLSVPYEQYF. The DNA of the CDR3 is TGTGCCAGCAGTTTATCGGTTCCCTACGAGCAGTACTTC.

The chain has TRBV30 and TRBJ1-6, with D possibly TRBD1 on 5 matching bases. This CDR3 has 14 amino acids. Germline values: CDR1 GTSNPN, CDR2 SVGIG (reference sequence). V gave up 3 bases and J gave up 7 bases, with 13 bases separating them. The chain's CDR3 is CAWSRGAGNSPLHF. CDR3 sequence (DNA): TGTGCCTGGAGCAGAGGGGCAGGGAATTCACCCCTCCACTTT.

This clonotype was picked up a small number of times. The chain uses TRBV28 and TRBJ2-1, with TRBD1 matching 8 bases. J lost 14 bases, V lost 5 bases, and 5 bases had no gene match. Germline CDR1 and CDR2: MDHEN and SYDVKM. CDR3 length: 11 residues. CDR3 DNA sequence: TGTGCCAGCAGTGGACCGGACAGGGAGTTCTTC. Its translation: CASSGPDREFF.

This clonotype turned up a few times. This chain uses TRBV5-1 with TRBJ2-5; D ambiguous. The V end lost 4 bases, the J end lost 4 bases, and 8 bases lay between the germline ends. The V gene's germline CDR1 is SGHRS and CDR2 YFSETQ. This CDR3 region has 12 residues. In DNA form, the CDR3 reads TGCGCCAGCAGCCCGGTCGGAGAGACCCAGTACTTC. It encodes CASSPVGETQYF.

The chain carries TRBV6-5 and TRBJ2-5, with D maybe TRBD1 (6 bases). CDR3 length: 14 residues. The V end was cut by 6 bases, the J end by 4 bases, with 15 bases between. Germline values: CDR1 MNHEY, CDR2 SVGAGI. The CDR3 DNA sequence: TGTGCCAGCAGATTAGACGGACAGCTAGAGACCCAGTACTTC. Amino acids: CASRLDGQLETQYF.

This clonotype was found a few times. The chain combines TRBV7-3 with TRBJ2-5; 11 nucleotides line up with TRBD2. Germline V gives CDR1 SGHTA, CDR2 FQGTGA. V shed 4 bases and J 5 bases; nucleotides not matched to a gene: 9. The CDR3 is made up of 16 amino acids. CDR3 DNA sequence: TGTGCCAGCAGCTCGAATAGCGGGAGGGCGGGGGAGACCCAGTACTTC. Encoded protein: CASSSNSGRAGETQYF.

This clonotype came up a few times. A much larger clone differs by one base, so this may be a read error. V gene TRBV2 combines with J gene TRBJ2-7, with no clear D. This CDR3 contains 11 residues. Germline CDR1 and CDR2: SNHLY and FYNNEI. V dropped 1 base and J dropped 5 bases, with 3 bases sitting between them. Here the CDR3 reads CASSEGHEQYF. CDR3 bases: TGTGCCAGCAGTGAAGGGCACGAGCAGTACTTC.

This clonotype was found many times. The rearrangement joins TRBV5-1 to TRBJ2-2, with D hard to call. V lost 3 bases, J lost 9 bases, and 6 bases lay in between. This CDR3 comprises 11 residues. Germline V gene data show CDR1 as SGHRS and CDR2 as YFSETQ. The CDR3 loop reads CASSSERELFF. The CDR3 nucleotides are TGCGCCAGCAGCTCGGAGAGGGAGCTGTTTTTT. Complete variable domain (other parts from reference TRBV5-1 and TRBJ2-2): KAGVTQTPRYLIKTRGQQVTLSCSPISGHRSVSWYQQTPGQGLQFLFEYFSETQRNKGNFPGRFSGRQFSNSRSEMNVSTLELGDSALYLCASSSERELFFGEGSRLTVL.